A single sample is the source of the 23 T cell receptor beta chains below, sequenced in a study of T cells after yellow fever vaccination. TCRdb reprocessed the 5' RACE reads with MiXCR, giving one entry per CDR3 protein. The table records some 100,000 distinct CDR3 sequences, roughly 7.2% of them present only once. The sample consisted of CD4+ T cells sorted from PBMCs, taken roughly 46 days after the first yellow fever vaccination. These receptors were obtained from a man younger than 30 who received the YFV17D yellow fever vaccine.

V gene TRBV6-1 combines with J gene TRBJ2-6; perhaps TRBD1 as D (5 bases). The V gene's germline CDR1 is MNHNS and CDR2 SASEGT. There are 14 residues in the CDR3. V dropped 6 bases and J dropped 11 bases, with 17 bases sitting between them. CDR3 bases: TGTGCCAGCAGGTTGGGGCAGGGCTTGGACGTCCTGACTTTC. This encodes CASRLGQGLDVLTF.

The table lists this clonotype with a few counts. The chain recombines TRBV5-4 with TRBJ2-5; unclear D gene. CDR3 size: 14 residues. V was cut by 3 bases and J by 4 bases, with 13 bases left in between. The germline CDR1 and CDR2 sequences are SGHNT and YYREEE (reference sequence). The CDR3 DNA is TGTGCCAGCAGCTCGCCGACCGAAGGAGAGACCCAGTACTTC. This gives the protein CASSSPTEGETQYF.

This clonotype was observed at least ten times. This sequence joins TRBV7-2 and TRBJ2-3, with 10 bases fitting TRBD2. Germline CDR1 is SGHTA and CDR2 is FQGNSA. With 7 bases clipped from V and 6 bases from J, the junction kept 7 bases outside the gene matches. There are 14 residues in the CDR3. As DNA, the CDR3 is TGTGCCAGCACCAAAGCGGGAGGGAGCGATACGCAGTATTTT. Translating gives CASTKAGGSDTQYF.

V usage is TRBV7-2 and J usage is TRBJ2-3; 8 nucleotides align to TRBD2. J was trimmed by 4 bases and V by 5 bases; bases with no gene match: 8. Germline V lookup: CDR1 SGHTA, CDR2 FQGNSA. CDR3 length: 15 amino acids. In nucleotides, the CDR3 is TGTGCCAGCAGCGAGCGGGGGTCGGGGGCAGATACGCAGTATTTT. Translating it yields CASSERGSGADTQYF.

This clonotype occurred many times. The chain uses TRBV18 and TRBJ2-3, with D hard to call. Germline-derived CDR1 and CDR2 are KGHSH and LQKENI. V lost 3 bases and J 1 base, leaving 8 bases between the germline ends. The CDR3 has 14 amino acids. CDR3 residues: CASSPPGGTDTQYF. DNA for the CDR3: TGTGCCAGCTCACCCCCCGGAGGCACAGATACGCAGTATTTT.

There are many counts of this clonotype. The chain recombines TRBV12-3 or TRBV12-4 with TRBJ2-5; no clear D gene. Trimming removed 3 bases at V and 9 bases at J, with 14 bases between. The CDR3 length is 13 residues. CDR3 region: CASSFQAQMAQYF. The CDR3 DNA is TGTGCCAGCAGTTTCCAGGCTCAAATGGCCCAGTACTTC.

This clonotype showed up many times. V usage is TRBV7-2 and J usage is TRBJ2-3; 7 nucleotides line up with TRBD2. Per the germline V gene, CDR1 is SGHTA and CDR2 is FQGNSA. Trimming cost V 5 bases and J 4 bases; bases outside gene matches: 6. The CDR3 covers 14 residues. This CDR3 is CASSGRGFADTQYF. CDR3 sequence (DNA): TGTGCCAGCAGCGGGAGGGGTTTTGCAGATACGCAGTATTTT. Looking up the rest from reference TRBV7-2 and TRBJ2-3 gives the full variable domain: GAGVSQSPSNKVTEKGKDVELRCDPISGHTALYWYRQSLGQGLEFLIYFQGNSAPDKSGLPSDRFSAERTGGSVSTLTIQRTQQEDSAVYLCASSGRGFADTQYFGPGTRLTVL.

Many counts were recorded for this clonotype. V gene TRBV28 combines with J gene TRBJ2-7; no clear D gene. With 1 base removed from V and 6 bases from J, the gap between germline ends came to 10 bases. The CDR3 extends over 13 amino acids. The V gene's germline CDR1 is MDHEN and CDR2 SYDVKM. This CDR3 is CASSLSERGEQYV. The CDR3 DNA follows: TGTGCCAGCAGTTTATCCGAAAGAGGCGAGCAGTACGTC.

This clonotype was found many times. The chain couples TRBV5-1 to TRBJ2-3; no firm D call. The CDR3 totals 14 residues. CDR1 is SGHRS and CDR2 is YFSETQ in the germline V gene. Trimming cost V 2 bases and J 2 bases, with 9 bases left between them. The CDR3 loop is CASSFTNPTDTQYF. For the CDR3, the DNA is TGCGCCAGCAGCTTTACAAATCCCACAGATACGCAGTATTTT.

This clonotype has more than one count but fewer than ten. CDR3 amino acids: CASSLIPRKVGNEQFF. The CDR3 nucleotides are TGTGCCAGCAGCTTAATCCCCAGAAAGGTCGGGAATGAGCAGTTCTTC. The V call is TRBV7-9, the J call TRBJ2-1; D not resolved. CDR1 and CDR2 (germline): SEHNR, FQNEAQ (reference sequence). The CDR3 has 16 amino acids. V was pared by 2 bases and J by 7 bases, with 18 bases between.

This chain connects TRBV7-2 to TRBJ2-7; perhaps TRBD1 as D (5 bases). In germline, CDR1 is SGHTA, CDR2 FQGNSA. This CDR3 has 15 residues. Trimming pared 3 bases from V and 2 bases from J, leaving 14 bases between. The CDR3 region is CASSFLAGLTYEQYF. In nucleotides, the CDR3 is TGTGCCAGCAGCTTTCTGGCAGGGCTGACCTACGAGCAGTACTTC.

This chain links TRBV18 with TRBJ2-7; D could derive from TRBD1 or TRBD2 (5 bases each). Germline V gene lookup returns CDR1 KGHSH and CDR2 LQKENI. Trimming shortened V by 2 bases and J by 0 bases, and 11 bases separated the two germline ends. The CDR3 runs 15 residues. Written as DNA, the CDR3 is TGTGCCAGCTCACCAGGGACGGGTGGCTCCTACGAGCAGTACGTC. This gives the protein CASSPGTGGSYEQYV.

With regard to this clonotype: A much larger clone sits a single nucleotide away, making a read error possible. V gene TRBV29-1 combines with J gene TRBJ1-4; D perhaps matches TRBD1 (5 bases). Trimming stripped 5 bases from V and 7 bases from J, with 11 bases between. Per the germline V gene, CDR1 is SQVTM and CDR2 is ANQGSEA. CDR3 size: 12 residues. The CDR3: CSVTPQGEKLFF. CDR3 sequence (DNA): TGCAGCGTTACACCTCAGGGTGAAAAACTGTTTTTT.

This clonotype was detected a few times. The rearrangement joins TRBV6-1 to TRBJ2-7; 7 nucleotides align to TRBD2. Germline assignment: CDR1 MNHNS and CDR2 SASEGT. The CDR3 has 12 residues. V lost 3 bases and J lost 11; bases outside the gene matches: 7. CDR3 DNA: TGTGCCAGCAGTGACGCCCCAGGGAGGGAGTACTTC. Its translation is CASSDAPGREYF.

This clonotype was counted many times. The CDR3 loop reads CASSLAEGRGGTEAFF. The CDR3, as DNA: TGCGCCAGCAGCTTGGCGGAAGGGAGGGGCGGTACTGAAGCTTTCTTT. The J gene is TRBJ1-1, the V gene TRBV5-1; D might be TRBD1 (5 bases). The V gene lost 0 bases and the J gene lost 5 bases, with 17 bases spanning the gap. CDR1 SGHRS and CDR2 YFSETQ come from the germline V gene. The CDR3 is 16 residues long.

About this clonotype itself: This may come from a read error, since a much larger clone is one base off. The rearrangement uses TRBV4-1 and TRBJ2-2; the D gene is possibly TRBD2 (6 bases). Germline V gene data show CDR1 as MGHRA and CDR2 as YSYEKL. This CDR3 is built from 13 residues. The CDR3 spells CASSQEIGGELSF. The DNA of the CDR3 is TGCGCCAGCAGCCAAGAAATTGGCGGGGAGCTGTCTTTT.

This clonotype was picked up many times. V and J are TRBV28 and TRBJ2-4; D not resolved. V dropped 6 bases and J dropped 14 bases, with 23 bases sitting between them. Germline-derived CDR1 and CDR2 are MDHEN and SYDVKM. The CDR3 contains 14 residues. CDR3 in amino acids: CASRPTALPPSKYF. In DNA form, the CDR3 reads TGTGCCAGCAGGCCAACCGCCCTCCCGCCTTCGAAGTACTTC.

This clonotype was seen many times. The CDR3, as DNA: TGTGCCAGCTCACCCGGGGCCGGTGAGACCCAGTACTTC. It codes for CASSPGAGETQYF. V usage is TRBV18 and J usage is TRBJ2-5; TRBD1 or TRBD2 may be the D gene (5 bases each). In germline, CDR1 is KGHSH, CDR2 LQKENI. The CDR3 totals 13 residues. With 3 bases removed from V and 5 bases from J, the gap between germline ends came to 10 bases.

This clonotype has a count of ten or more. The rearrangement joins TRBV4-2 to TRBJ2-1; D is uncertain. The CDR3 consists of 15 residues. Germline lookup yields CDR1 LGHNA and CDR2 YNFKEQ. Trimming removed 4 bases from V and 0 bases from J, with 10 bases in between. The CDR3 reads CASSRRSSSYNEQFF. CDR3 DNA: TGTGCCAGCAGCCGTAGATCAAGCTCCTACAATGAGCAGTTCTTC.

This clonotype has at least ten counts. The rearrangement links TRBV18 to TRBJ1-6; D not resolved. Per germline, CDR1 KGHSH and CDR2 LQKENI. V lost 6 bases and J lost 10, with 10 bases in between. This CDR3 is 12 amino acids long. The CDR3 loop is CASSATGSPLHF. DNA of the CDR3: TGTGCCAGCTCTGCCACCGGCTCACCCCTCCACTTT.

This clonotype was recorded many times. V and J are TRBV7-2 and TRBJ2-3; D assignment may be TRBD1 or TRBD2 (5 bases each). This CDR3 comprises 16 residues. Germline V gene lookup returns CDR1 SGHTA and CDR2 FQGNSA. Trimming cost V 3 bases and J 2 bases, with 15 bases left between them. CDR3: CASSLGVGRHTDTQYF. For the CDR3, the DNA is TGTGCCAGCAGCTTGGGGGTTGGCAGACACACAGATACGCAGTATTTT.

This clonotype was counted ten times or more. The V call is TRBV12-3 or TRBV12-4, the J call TRBJ2-5; D gene uncertain. CDR3 size: 13 residues. V lost 6 bases, J lost 2 bases, and 10 bases lay in between. CDR3 sequence: CASSYNSQETQYF. The CDR3 bases are TGTGCCAGCAGCTACAACTCACAAGAGACCCAGTACTTC.

This clonotype was detected ten times or more. The chain carries TRBV5-6 and TRBJ2-1; D remains ambiguous. Germline V gene sequence: CDR1 SGHDT, CDR2 YYEEEE. V lost 2 bases and J lost 6, with 3 bases in between. CDR3 size: 11 residues. CDR3 in amino acids: CASSFSNEQFF. In DNA form, the CDR3 reads TGTGCCAGCAGCTTCAGCAATGAGCAGTTCTTC.